This T cell receptor (beta chain) is from a study of T cells after somatic rescue of genetic block. The germline gives CDR1 MGHRA, CDR2 YSYEKL. The CDR3 loop spans 15 amino acids. J was trimmed by 1 base and V by 2 bases; bases with no gene match: 4. Profiling relied on immunoSEQ multiplex PCR, and the TCRdb table lists in-frame clones only, not all of them. The repertoire holds roughly 65,000 clones, with 85% to 95% as singletons. This TCR was recovered from a middle-aged man. The sample taken for sequencing was peripheral blood mononuclear cells (PBMCs). V usage is TRBV4-1 and J usage is TRBJ2-7; 8 bases are shared with TRBD1. The DNA for the CDR3 is TGCGCCAGCAGCCAATTCCGGACAGGGTCCTACGAGCAGTACTTC. Translation gives CASSQFRTGSYEQYF.